Detailed here is one T cell receptor beta chain. There is no known antigen for this receptor. Base qualities are missing; no much larger clone stands one base away. The CDR3 regions of human TCRbeta chains were subjected to immunosequencing. As for the authors' bioinformatics: Repertoire TCRs were checked for matches against a reference library of SARS-CoV-2-specific TCRs that had been generated using the MIRA antigen-specificity platform. Breadth was defined as the fraction of unique TCRs that were SARS-CoV-2-associated, and depth was defined as the fraction of total T cells that were SARS-CoV-2-associated. Using the MIRA data, each spike-specific TCR was assigned both to the spike region to which the TCR was reactive and to a CD4 or CD8 class. Log10-transformed breadth and depth values were compared by one-way ANOVA with Sidak's multiple comparisons tests. Here the immuneACCESS table is served through TCRdb, limited to in-frame sequences with V and J called. Missing clones are a known gap in these copies; in checked studies unresolved V genes cover under half, and the rest lacks a known reason. V, J and clone size derive from that table, while D and trimming were established from the DNA sequence. The table for this sample lists 110,000 to 150,000 clones; around 90% of them were counted only once. Jointly, the top ten make up approximately 3% of the sample.

These data are taken from a study of T cell responses to AZD1222 COVID-19 vaccine (dated by TCRdb to about 2021). Study-level background: TCR sequencing covered roughly 230 trial participants: 207 given two doses of AZD1222 and about 26 given two doses of MenACWY control vaccine. Trial participants were enrolled by age into 18-55, 56-69 and 70-plus year subgroups, with approximately 160, 26 and 62 TCR-sequenced participants respectively. Results and caveats for the whole study, not just this receptor: A significant rise in spike-specific TCR breadth and depth was observed after two AZD1222 doses relative to day 0 and relative to MenACWY recipients. In the small 56-69-year group, the increase in depth fell short of significance, most likely because of low power. Conclusions about previously exposed vaccinees are limited because only 6 or 7 AZD1222 recipients were SARS-CoV-2 seropositive at baseline. The whole spike protein was spanned by vaccine-associated CD4 TCRs, and dominant responses were seen in regions 160-218 and 743-854. Participants were mostly white British and included more females than males, and it was suggested by the authors that clonal diversity may have been underestimated. Nearly half of unique spike-specific TCRs reportedly recognized epitopes outside regions mutated in the B.1.351 and B.1.1.7 variants. Because no samples from the day 14 peak response were available, repertoires could be characterized only after the peak T cell response.

What this sample's time point label stands for: about 28 days (+/-7) after the second vaccine dose. Because spike-specific TCR depth and breadth did not differ between the two schedules, AZD1222 recipients who got a second dose at roughly 4 weeks were pooled with those who got a second dose at roughly 12 weeks. Vaccinee samples came from UK trials COV001 and COV002, including a single-blind randomized controlled phase 2/3 trial of AZD1222 (ChAdOx1 nCoV-19) in healthy adults. Trial participant PBMC samples were collected at day 0 and day 28 after the second dose for TCRbeta chain sequencing. From the cysteine up to the phenylalanine, the CDR3 has a length of 12 residues. Here the CDR3 DNA is all that survives: 36 bases in frame from base 1. CDR1 SQVTM and CDR2 ANQGSEA are derived from the germline V gene. Between the V and J ends, shortened by 1 base and 8 bases respectively, the junction contains 11 bases.

The rearrangement combines TRBV29-1 with TRBJ1-1; the D segment cannot be called with confidence. This clonotype originated in an adult who received the AZD1222 COVID-19 vaccine. The input for sequencing was peripheral blood, taken 28 days after the second AZD1222 dose. CDR3 region: CSVEVDVTEAFF. Here is the DNA: TGCAGCGTTGAAGTGGACGTCACGGAAGCTTTCTTT.